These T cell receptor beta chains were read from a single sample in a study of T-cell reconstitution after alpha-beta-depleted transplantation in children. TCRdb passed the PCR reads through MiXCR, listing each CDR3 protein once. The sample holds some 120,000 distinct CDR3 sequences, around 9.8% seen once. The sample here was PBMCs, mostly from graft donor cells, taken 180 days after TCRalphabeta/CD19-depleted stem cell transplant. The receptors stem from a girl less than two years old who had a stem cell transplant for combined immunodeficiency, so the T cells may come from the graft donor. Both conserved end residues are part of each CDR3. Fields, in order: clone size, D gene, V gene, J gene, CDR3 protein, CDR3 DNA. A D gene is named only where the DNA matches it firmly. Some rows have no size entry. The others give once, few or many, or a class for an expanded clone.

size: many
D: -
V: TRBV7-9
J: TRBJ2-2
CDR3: CASSWGSNTGELFF
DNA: TGTGCCAGCAGCTGGGGGTCGAACACCGGGGAGCTGTTTTTT

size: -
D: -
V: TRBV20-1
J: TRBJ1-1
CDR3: CSALRRDTEAFF
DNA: TGCAGTGCCCTGAGGCGGGACACTGAAGCTTTCTTT

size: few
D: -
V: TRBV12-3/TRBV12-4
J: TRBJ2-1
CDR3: CASMRGPENEQFF
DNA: TGTGCCAGCATGCGGGGGCCAGAAAATGAGCAGTTCTTC

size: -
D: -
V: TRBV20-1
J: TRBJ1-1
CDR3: CSAGGNTEAFF
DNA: TGCAGTGCAGGGGGGAACACTGAAGCTTTCTTT

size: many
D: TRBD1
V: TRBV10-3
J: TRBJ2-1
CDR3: CAITPTGDNEQFF
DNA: TGTGCCATCACTCCTACAGGGGACAATGAGCAGTTCTTC

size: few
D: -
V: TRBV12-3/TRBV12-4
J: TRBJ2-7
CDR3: CASSLSSREGKYF
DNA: TGTGCCAGCAGTTTATCGTCCAGGGAAGGGAAGTACTTC

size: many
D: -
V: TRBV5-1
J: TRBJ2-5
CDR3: CASRTVAGQETQYF
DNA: TGCGCCAGCAGAACGGTGGCGGGGCAAGAGACCCAGTACTTC

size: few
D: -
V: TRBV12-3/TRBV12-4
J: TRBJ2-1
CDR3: CASSPTKRNPNEQFF
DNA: TGTGCCAGCAGTCCGACTAAGCGCAATCCCAATGAGCAGTTCTTC

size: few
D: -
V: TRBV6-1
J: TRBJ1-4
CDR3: CASSKQGNEKLFF
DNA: TGTGCCAGCAGTAAACAGGGAAATGAAAAACTGTTTTTT

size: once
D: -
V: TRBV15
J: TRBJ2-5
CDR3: CATSRDRGYKYQETQYF
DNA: TGTGCCACCAGCAGAGATCGCGGGTACAAGTACCAAGAGACCCAGTACTTC

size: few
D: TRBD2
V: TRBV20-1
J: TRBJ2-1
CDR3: CSARGLAGYYNEQFF
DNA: TGCAGTGCTAGAGGCCTAGCGGGGTATTACAATGAGCAGTTCTTC

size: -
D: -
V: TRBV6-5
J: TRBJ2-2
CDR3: CATSFGELFF
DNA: TGTGCCACTTCATTTGGGGAGCTGTTTTTT

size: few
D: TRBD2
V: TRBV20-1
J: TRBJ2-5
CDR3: CSARPGTSGRAEETQYF
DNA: TGCAGTGCCCGTCCCGGGACTAGCGGGAGGGCCGAGGAGACCCAGTACTTC

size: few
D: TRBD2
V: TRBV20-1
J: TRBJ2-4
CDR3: CSARGPSGTFGNIQYF
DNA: TGCAGTGCTAGAGGGCCTAGCGGGACCTTTGGGAACATTCAGTACTTC

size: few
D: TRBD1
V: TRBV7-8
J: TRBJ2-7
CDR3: CASSSLIPGTGGREQYF
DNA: TGTGCCAGCAGCTCATTGATCCCTGGGACAGGGGGAAGGGAGCAGTACTTC

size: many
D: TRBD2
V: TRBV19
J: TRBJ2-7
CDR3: CASSSLLAGEQYF
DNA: TGTGCCAGTAGTAGCTTACTAGCGGGCGAGCAGTACTTC

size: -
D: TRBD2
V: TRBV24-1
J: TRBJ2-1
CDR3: CATSDFRQGLAGATNEQFF
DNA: TGTGCCACCAGTGATTTCCGACAGGGGCTAGCGGGAGCAACCAATGAGCAGTTCTTC

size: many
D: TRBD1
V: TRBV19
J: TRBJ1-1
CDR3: CASSGQMNTEAFF
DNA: TGTGCCAGTTCGGGACAGATGAACACTGAAGCTTTCTTT

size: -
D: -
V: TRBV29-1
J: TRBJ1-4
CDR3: CSVQGSATNEKLFF
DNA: TGCAGCGTTCAAGGATCGGCAACTAATGAAAAACTGTTTTTT

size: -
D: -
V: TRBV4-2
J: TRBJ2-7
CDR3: CASSQRVFSYEQYF
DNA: TGTGCCAGCAGCCAGCGGGTCTTTTCCTACGAGCAGTACTTC

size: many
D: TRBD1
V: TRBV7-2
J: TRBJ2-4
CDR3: CASSYRQGWRNIQYF
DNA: TGTGCCAGCAGCTACCGACAGGGTTGGCGCAACATTCAGTACTTC

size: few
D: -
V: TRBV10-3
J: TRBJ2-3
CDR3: CAIGTGPYFTDTQYF
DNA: TGTGCCATCGGGACGGGGCCATATTTCACAGATACGCAGTATTTT

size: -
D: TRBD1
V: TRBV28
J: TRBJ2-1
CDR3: CASSFAWGTGGNEQFF
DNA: TGTGCCAGCAGTTTTGCGTGGGGGACAGGGGGGAATGAGCAGTTCTTC

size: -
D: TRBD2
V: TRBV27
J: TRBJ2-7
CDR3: CASSLSVTSGRAFYEQYF
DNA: TGTGCCAGCAGTTTATCGGTTACTAGCGGGAGGGCCTTTTACGAGCAGTACTTC

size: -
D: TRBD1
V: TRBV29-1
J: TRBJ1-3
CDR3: CSVGQGGGNTIYF
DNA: TGCAGCGTTGGACAGGGTGGTGGAAACACCATATATTTT

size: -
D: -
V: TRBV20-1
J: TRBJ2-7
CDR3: CSARDWYYEQYF
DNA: TGCAGTGCTAGGGACTGGTACTACGAGCAGTACTTC

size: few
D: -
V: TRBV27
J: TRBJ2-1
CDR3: CASSFKQGGNEQFF
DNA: TGTGCCAGCAGTTTCAAACAGGGAGGGAATGAGCAGTTCTTC

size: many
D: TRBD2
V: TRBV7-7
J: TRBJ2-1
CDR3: CASSHGLAGDGEQFF
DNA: TGTGCTAGCAGCCACGGACTAGCGGGGGATGGGGAGCAGTTCTTC

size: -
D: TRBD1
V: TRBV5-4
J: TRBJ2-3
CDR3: CASSGGQGTDTQYF
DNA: TGTGCCAGCAGCGGGGGACAGGGGACAGATACGCAGTATTTT

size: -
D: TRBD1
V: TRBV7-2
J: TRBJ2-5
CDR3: CASRSTGTEETQYF
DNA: TGTGCCAGCAGATCCACCGGGACAGAAGAGACCCAGTACTTC

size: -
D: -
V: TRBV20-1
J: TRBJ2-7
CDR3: CSARLVSDEQYF
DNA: TGCAGTGCTAGACTAGTATCCGACGAGCAGTACTTC

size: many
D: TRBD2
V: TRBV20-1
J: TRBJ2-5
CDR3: CSARTSGGETQYF
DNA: TGCAGTGCTAGGACTAGCGGCGGAGAGACCCAGTACTTC

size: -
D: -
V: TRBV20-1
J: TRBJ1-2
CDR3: CSANPGRYGYTF
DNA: TGCAGTGCGAACCCGGGTCGTTATGGCTACACCTTC

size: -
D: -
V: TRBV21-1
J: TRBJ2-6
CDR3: CASSKEASGTSSGANVLTF
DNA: TGTGCCAGCAGCAAAGAGGCTAGCGGGACTAGCTCTGGGGCCAACGTCCTGACTTTC

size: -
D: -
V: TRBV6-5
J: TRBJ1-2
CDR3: CASSYSRNYGYTF
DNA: TGTGCCAGCAGTTACTCACGTAACTATGGCTACACCTTC

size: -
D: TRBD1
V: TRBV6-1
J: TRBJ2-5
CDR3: CASSENPGTGGETQYF
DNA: TGTGCCAGCAGTGAAAACCCCGGGACAGGGGGAGAGACCCAGTACTTC

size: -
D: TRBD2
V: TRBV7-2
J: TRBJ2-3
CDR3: CASSPRTSGYTDTQYF
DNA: TGTGCCAGCAGCCCAAGGACTAGCGGGTACACAGATACGCAGTATTTT

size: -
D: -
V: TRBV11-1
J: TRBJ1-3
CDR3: CASSRGTAGGYTIYF
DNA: TGTGCCAGCAGCCGCGGGACTGCGGGAGGTTACACCATATATTTT

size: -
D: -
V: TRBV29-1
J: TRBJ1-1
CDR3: CSVQGRMNTEAFF
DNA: TGCAGCGTACAAGGGCGAATGAACACTGAAGCTTTCTTT

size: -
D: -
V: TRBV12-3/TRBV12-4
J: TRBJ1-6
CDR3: CASRAGDPYNSPLHF
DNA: TGTGCCAGCAGGGCAGGGGACCCCTATAATTCACCCCTCCACTTT

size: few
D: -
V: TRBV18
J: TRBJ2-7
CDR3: CASSGMGPLREQYF
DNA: TGTGCCAGCTCAGGTATGGGCCCGTTGCGCGAGCAGTACTTC

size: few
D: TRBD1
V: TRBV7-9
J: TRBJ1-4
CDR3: CASSPRTGDEKLFF
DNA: TGTGCCAGCAGCCCACGGACAGGGGATGAAAAACTGTTTTTT

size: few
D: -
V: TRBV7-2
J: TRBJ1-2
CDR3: CASSLAAGNYGYTF
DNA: TGTGCCAGCAGCTTAGCGGCGGGGAACTATGGCTACACCTTC

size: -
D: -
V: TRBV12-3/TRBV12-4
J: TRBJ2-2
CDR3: CASSLAGGTGELFF
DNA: TGTGCCAGCAGTTTAGCAGGGGGTACCGGGGAGCTGTTTTTT

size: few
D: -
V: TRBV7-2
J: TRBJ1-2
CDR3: CASSLGGGSYGYTF
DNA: TGTGCCAGCAGCTTGGGAGGCGGGTCCTATGGCTACACCTTC

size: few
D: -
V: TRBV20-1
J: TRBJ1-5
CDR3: CSARVSYSNQPQHF
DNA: TGCAGTGCTAGGGTCAGCTATAGCAATCAGCCCCAGCATTTT

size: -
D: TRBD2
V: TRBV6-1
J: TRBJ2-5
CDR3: CASSGLAGGRWPEETQYF
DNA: TGTGCCAGCAGCGGACTAGCGGGGGGGCGGTGGCCCGAAGAGACCCAGTACTTC

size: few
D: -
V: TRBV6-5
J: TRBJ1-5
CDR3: CASSYAGAGQPQHF
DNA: TGTGCCAGCAGTTACGCAGGGGCGGGCCAGCCCCAGCATTTT